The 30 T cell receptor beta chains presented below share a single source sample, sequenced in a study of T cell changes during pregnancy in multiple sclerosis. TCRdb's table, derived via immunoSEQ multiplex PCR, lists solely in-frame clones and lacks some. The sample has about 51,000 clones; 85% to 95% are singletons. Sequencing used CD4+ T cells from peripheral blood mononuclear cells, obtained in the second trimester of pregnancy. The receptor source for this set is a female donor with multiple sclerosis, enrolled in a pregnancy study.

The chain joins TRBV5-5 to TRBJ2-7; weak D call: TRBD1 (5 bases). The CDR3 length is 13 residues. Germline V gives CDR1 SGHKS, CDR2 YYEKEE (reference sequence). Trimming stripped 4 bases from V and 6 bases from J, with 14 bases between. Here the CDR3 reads CASSPGQGGEQYF. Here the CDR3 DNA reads TGTGCCAGCAGCCCCGGCCAGGGTGGCGAGCAGTACTTC.

CDR3 loop: CASSPGGASNEQFF. The CDR3 DNA reads as TGCGCCAGCAGCCCCGGGGGGGCGTCCAATGAGCAGTTCTTC. This chain joins TRBV5-1 and TRBJ2-1; TRBD2 agrees at 8 bases. This CDR3 is built from 14 residues. Trimming took 4 bases from V and 6 from J; bases not matched to a gene: 6. The germline V gene encodes CDR1 SGHRS and CDR2 YFSETQ.

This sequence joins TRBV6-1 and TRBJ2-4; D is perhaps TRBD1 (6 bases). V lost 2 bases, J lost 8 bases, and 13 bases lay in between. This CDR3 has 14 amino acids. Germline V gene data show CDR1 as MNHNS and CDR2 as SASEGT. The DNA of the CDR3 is TGTGCCAGCAGTGAATGGGTTTACAGGGACATTCAGTACTTC. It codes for CASSEWVYRDIQYF.

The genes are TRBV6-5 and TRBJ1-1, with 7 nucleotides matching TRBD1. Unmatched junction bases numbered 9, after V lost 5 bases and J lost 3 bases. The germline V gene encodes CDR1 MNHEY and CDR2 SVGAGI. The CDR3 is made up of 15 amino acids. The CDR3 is CASSKITGQYTEAFF. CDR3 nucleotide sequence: TGTGCCAGCAGTAAAATAACGGGACAGTACACTGAAGCTTTCTTT.

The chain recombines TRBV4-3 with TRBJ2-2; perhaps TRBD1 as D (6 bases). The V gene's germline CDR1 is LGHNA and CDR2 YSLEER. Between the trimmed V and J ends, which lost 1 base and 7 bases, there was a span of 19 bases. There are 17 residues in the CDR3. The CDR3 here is CASSQGLRNREIGELFF. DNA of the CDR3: TGCGCCAGCAGCCAAGGGCTTAGAAACAGGGAGATCGGGGAGCTGTTTTTT.

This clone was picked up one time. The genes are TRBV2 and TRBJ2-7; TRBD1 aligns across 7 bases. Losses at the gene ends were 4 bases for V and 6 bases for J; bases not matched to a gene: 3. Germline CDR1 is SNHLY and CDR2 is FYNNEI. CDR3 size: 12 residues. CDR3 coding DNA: TGTGCCAGCAGTGGACAGGGTGCCGAGCAGTACTTC. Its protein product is CASSGQGAEQYF. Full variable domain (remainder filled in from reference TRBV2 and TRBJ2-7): EPEVTQTPSHQVTQMGQEVILRCVPISNHLYFYWYRQILGQKVEFLVSFYNNEISEKSEIFDDQFSVERPDGSNFTLKIRSTKLEDSAMYFCASSGQGAEQYFGPGTRLTVT.

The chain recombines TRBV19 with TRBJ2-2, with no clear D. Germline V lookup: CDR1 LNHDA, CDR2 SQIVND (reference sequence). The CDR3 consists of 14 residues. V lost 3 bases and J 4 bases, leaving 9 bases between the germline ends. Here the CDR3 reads CASSIHSPTGELFF. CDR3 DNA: TGTGCCAGTAGTATCCACTCCCCCACCGGGGAGCTGTTTTTT.

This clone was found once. CDR3 bases: TGTGCCAGCAGTGCCAGGACAGGTCGCGCCACGGGAAACACCATATATTTT. Protein: CASSARTGRATGNTIYF. The chain couples TRBV6-1 to TRBJ1-3; 7 positions match TRBD1. CDR1 is MNHNS and CDR2 is SASEGT in the germline V gene. This CDR3 region has 17 residues. The ends lost 4 bases at V and 4 bases at J; junction bases unmatched: 13.

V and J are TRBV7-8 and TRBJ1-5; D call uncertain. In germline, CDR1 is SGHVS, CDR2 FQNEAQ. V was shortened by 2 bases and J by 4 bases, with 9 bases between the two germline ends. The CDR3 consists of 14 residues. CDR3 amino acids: CASSLNSQNQPQHF. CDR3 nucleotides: TGTGCCAGCAGCTTAAACAGCCAGAATCAGCCCCAGCATTTT.

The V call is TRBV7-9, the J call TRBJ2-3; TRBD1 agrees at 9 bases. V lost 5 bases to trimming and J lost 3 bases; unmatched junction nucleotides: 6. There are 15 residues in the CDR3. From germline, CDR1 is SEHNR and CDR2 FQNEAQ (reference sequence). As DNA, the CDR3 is TGTGCCAGCAGCCCGGGACAGGGATTTACAGATACGCAGTATTTT. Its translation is CASSPGQGFTDTQYF.

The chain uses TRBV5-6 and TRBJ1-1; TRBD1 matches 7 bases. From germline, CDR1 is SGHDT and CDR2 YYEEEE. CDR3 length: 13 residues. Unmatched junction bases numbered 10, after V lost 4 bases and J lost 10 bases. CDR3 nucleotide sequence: TGTGCCAGCAGCCTCACGGCACAGGGGAGAGCTTTCTTT. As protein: CASSLTAQGRAFF.

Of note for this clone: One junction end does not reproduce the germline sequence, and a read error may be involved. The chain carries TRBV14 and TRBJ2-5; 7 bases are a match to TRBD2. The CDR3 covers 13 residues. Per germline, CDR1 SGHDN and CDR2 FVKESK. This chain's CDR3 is CASSRSGLEAQYF. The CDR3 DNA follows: TGTGCCAGCAGCCGATCTGGACTAGAGGCCCAGTACTTC. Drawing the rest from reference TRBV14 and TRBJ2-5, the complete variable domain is EAGVTQFPSHSVIEKGQTVTLRCDPISGHDNLYWYRRVMGKEIKFLLHFVKESKQDESGMPNNRFLAERTGGTYSTLKVQPAELEDSGVYFCASSRSGLEAQYFGPGTRLLVL.

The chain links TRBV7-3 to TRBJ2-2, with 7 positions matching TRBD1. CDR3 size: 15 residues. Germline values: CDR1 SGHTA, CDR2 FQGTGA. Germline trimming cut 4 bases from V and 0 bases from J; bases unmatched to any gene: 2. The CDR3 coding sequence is TGTGCCAGCAGCTCCCAGGGGGCGAACACCGGGGAGCTGTTTTTT. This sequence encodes CASSSQGANTGELFF. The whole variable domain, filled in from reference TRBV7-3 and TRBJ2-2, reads GAGVSQTPSNKVTEKGKYVELRCDPISGHTALYWYRQSLGQGPEFLIYFQGTGAADDSGLPNDRFFAVRPEGSVSTLKIQRTERGDSAVYLCASSSQGANTGELFFGEGSRLTVL.

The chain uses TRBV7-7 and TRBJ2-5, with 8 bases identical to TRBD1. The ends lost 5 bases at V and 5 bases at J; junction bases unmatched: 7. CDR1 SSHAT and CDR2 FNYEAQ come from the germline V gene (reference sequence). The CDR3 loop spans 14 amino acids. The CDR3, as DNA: TGTGCCAGCAGCCCCGGGCCAGGGGGCGAGACCCAGTACTTC. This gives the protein CASSPGPGGETQYF. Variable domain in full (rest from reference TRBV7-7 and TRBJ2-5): GAGVSQSPRYKVTKRGQDVTLRCDPISSHATLYWYQQALGQGPEFLTYFNYEAQPDKSGLPSDRFSAERPEGSISTLTIQRTEQRDSAMYRCASSPGPGGETQYFGPGTRLLVL.

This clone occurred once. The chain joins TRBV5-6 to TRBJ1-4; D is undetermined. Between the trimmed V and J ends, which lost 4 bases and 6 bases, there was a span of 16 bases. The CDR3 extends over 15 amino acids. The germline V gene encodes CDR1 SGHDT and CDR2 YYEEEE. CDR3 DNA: TGTGCCAGCAGCGCTGTTAACATCGAAGATGAAAAACTGTTTTTT. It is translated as CASSAVNIEDEKLFF.

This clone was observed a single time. The CDR3 DNA reads TGTGCCGCTACAGGGTTCGGAAACACCATATATTTT. As protein: CAATGFGNTIYF. This chain joins TRBV7-2 and TRBJ1-3; D possibly corresponds to TRBD1 (6 bases). Germline V lookup: CDR1 SGHTA, CDR2 FQGNSA. V shed 11 bases and J shed 4 bases, with 12 bases lying between them. The CDR3 is 12 amino acids.

As DNA, the CDR3 is TGTGCCAGCACGCGGGAACTGGAGACCCAGTACTTC. Translating gives CASTRELETQYF. The J gene is TRBJ2-5, the V gene TRBV2; TRBD2 is a possible D gene (6 bases). The germline V gene encodes CDR1 SNHLY and CDR2 FYNNEI. CDR3 size: 12 residues. Trimming shortened V by 7 bases and J by 5 bases, and 11 bases separated the two germline ends.

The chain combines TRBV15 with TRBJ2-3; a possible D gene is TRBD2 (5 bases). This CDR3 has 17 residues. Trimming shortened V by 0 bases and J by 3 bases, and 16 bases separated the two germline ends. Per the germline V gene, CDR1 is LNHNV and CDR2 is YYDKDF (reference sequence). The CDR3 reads CATSRDAGLGKTDTQYF. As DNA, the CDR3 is TGTGCCACCAGCAGAGATGCAGGACTCGGAAAAACAGATACGCAGTATTTT. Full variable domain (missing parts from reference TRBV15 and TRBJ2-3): DAMVIQNPRYQVTQFGKPVTLSCSQTLNHNVMYWYQQKSSQAPKLLFHYYDKDFNNEADTPDNFQSRRPNTSFCFLDIRSPGLGDTAMYLCATSRDAGLGKTDTQYFGPGTRLTVL.

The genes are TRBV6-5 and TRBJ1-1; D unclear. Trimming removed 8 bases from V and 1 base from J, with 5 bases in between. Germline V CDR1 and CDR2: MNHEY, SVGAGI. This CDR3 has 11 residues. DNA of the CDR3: TGTGCCAGCGAGGGGAACACTGAAGCTTTCTTT. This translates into CASEGNTEAFF.

The CDR3 spells CASSLVPVASGNTIYF. The CDR3, as DNA: TGCGCCAGCAGCTTGGTTCCGGTCGCATCTGGAAACACCATATATTTT. This sequence joins TRBV5-1 and TRBJ1-3; D gene unclear. CDR1 and CDR2 from the germline V gene are SGHRS and YFSETQ. V was cut by 0 bases and J by 1 base, with 11 bases left in between. The CDR3 extends over 16 amino acids.

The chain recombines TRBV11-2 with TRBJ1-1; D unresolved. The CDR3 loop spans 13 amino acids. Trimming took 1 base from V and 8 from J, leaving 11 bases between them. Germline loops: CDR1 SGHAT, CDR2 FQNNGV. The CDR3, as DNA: TGTGCCAGCAGCTTAGTTGAGGGTGCGGAAGCTTTCTTT. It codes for CASSLVEGAEAFF.

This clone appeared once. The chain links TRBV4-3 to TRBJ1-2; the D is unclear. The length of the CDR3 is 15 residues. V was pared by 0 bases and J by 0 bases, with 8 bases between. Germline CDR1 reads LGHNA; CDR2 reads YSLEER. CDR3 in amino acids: CASSQEIGANYGYTF. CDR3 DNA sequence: TGCGCCAGCAGCCAAGAGATAGGAGCTAACTATGGCTACACCTTC.

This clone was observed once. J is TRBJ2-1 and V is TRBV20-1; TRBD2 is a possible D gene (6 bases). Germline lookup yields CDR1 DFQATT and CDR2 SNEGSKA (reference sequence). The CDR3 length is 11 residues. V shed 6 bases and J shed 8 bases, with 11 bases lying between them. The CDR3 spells CSALRRDEQFF. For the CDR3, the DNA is TGCAGTGCCCTAAGGAGGGATGAGCAGTTCTTC.

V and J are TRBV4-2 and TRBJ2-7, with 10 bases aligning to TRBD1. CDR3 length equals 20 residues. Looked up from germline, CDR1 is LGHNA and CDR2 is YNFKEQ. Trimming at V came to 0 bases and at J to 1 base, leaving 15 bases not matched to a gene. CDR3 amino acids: CASSQEGYRDRGRRSYEQYF. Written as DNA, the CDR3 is TGTGCCAGCAGCCAAGAGGGGTACCGGGACAGGGGAAGGAGGTCCTACGAGCAGTACTTC.

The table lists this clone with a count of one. CDR3 coding DNA: TGTGCTAGTGGCCCGGGAGGGCGGAGTGAAAAACTGTTTTTT. Encoded protein: CASGPGGRSEKLFF. The genes are TRBV12-5 and TRBJ1-4; D gene unclear. V was pared by 6 bases and J by 7 bases, with 15 bases between. CDR1 and CDR2 (germline): LGHNT, FRNRAP. CDR3 length equals 14 residues.

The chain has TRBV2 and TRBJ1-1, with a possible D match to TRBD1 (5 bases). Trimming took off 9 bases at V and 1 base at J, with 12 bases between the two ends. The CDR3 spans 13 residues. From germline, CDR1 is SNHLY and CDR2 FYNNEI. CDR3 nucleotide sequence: TGTGCCAGGGGGGGACTTACGAACACTGAAGCTTTCTTT. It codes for CARGGLTNTEAFF. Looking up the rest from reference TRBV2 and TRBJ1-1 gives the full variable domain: EPEVTQTPSHQVTQMGQEVILRCVPISNHLYFYWYRQILGQKVEFLVSFYNNEISEKSEIFDDQFSVERPDGSNFTLKIRSTKLEDSAMYFCARGGLTNTEAFFGQGTRLTVV.

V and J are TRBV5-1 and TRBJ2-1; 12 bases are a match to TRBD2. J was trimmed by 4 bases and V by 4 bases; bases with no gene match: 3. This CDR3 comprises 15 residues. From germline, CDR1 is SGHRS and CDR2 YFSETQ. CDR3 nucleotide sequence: TGCGCCAGCAGCCCCGGGACTAGCGGGTACAATGAGCAGTTCTTC. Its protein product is CASSPGTSGYNEQFF.

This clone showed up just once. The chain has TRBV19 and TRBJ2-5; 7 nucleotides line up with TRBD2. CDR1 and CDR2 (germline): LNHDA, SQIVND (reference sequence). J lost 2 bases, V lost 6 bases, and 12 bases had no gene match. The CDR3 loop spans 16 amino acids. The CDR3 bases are TGTGCCAGTAGCCTGGGGAGCGGGGAAGCTCAAGAGACCCAGTACTTC. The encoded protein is CASSLGSGEAQETQYF.

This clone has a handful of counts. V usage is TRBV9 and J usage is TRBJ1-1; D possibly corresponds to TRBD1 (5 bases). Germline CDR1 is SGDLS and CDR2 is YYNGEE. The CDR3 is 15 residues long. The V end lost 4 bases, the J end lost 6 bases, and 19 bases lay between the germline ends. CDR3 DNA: TGTGCCAGCAGCATCTCCCCAAGGGCGGGGGCTGAAGCTTTCTTT. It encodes CASSISPRAGAEAFF.

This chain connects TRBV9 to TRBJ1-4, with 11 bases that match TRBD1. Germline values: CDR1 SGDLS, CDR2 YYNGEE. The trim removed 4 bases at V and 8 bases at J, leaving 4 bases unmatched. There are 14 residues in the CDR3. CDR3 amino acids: CASSLGQGAEKLFF. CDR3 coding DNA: TGTGCCAGCAGCCTTGGACAGGGGGCCGAAAAACTGTTTTTT. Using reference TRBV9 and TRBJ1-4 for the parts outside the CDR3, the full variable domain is DSGVTQTPKHLITATGQRVTLRCSPRSGDLSVYWYQQSLDQGLQFLIQYYNGEERAKGNILERFSAQQFPDLHSELNLSSLELGDSALYFCASSLGQGAEKLFFGSGTQLSVL.